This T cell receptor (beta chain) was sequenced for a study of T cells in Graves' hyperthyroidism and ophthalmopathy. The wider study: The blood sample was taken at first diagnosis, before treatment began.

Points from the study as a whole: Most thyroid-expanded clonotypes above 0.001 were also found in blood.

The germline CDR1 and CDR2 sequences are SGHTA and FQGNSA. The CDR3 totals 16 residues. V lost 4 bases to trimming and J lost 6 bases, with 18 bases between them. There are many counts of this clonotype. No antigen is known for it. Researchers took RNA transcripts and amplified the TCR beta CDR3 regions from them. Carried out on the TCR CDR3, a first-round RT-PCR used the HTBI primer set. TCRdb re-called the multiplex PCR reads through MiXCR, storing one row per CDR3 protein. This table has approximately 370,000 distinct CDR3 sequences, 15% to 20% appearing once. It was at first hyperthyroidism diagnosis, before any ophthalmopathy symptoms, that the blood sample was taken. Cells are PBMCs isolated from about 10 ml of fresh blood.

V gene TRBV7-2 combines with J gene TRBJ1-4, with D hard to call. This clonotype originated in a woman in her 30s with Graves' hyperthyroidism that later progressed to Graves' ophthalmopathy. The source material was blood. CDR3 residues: CASSSRGLGSDEKLFF. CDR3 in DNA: TGTGCCAGCAGCTCCCGCGGGTTGGGCTCGGATGAAAAACTGTTTTTT.